This T cell receptor (beta chain) was recorded in a study of T cells in Graves' hyperthyroidism and ophthalmopathy. Study summary: Peripheral blood was taken when the disease was first diagnosed, before any treatment began. Points from the study as a whole: Within blood appeared most thyroid clonotypes that had expanded above 0.001.

TCR beta CDR3 regions were amplified from RNA transcripts. A set of HTBI primers served as the primers for a first-round RT-PCR of the TCR CDR3. One entry per CDR3 protein results from TCRdb running MiXCR on the multiplex PCR reads. The sample records hundreds of thousands of distinct CDR3 sequences, roughly an eighth being singletons. Germline V gene lookup returns CDR1 SNHLY and CDR2 FYNNEI. CDR3 size: 16 residues. Trimming took off 3 bases at V and 1 base at J, with 12 bases between the two ends. Every diagnosis used clinical symptoms, serum thyroxine and TRAb, thyroid ultrasound and orbital computed tomography. From 9 to 10 ml of fresh peripheral blood, PBMCs were isolated. This clonotype was observed many times. Its specificity is not known.

The clonotype originates from a woman between 18 and 30 years old with Graves' hyperthyroidism. The source material was blood. The rearrangement uses TRBV2 and TRBJ2-2; perhaps TRBD1 as D (7 bases). DNA for the CDR3: TGTGCCAGCAGTGATGCGGGACAGCTGAACACCGGGGAGCTGTTTTTT. This translates into CASSDAGQLNTGELFF.